Each of the 3 T cell receptor beta chains below was sequenced from the same sample in a study of T cells in tuberculosis. The repertoire was sequenced with immunoSEQ multiplex PCR; TCRdb's copy has only in-frame clones and lacks some. Altogether 30,000 to 45,000 clones are present, approximately 94% being singletons, with the ten largest covering over 10%. The sequenced sample consisted of PBMCs. All receptors derive from a donor aged 5-35 years with latent tuberculosis or without tuberculosis infection. Some clones in this sample may be carry-over from other donors' samples.

The chain recombines TRBV4-1 with TRBJ1-1; D perhaps matches TRBD1 (5 bases). V shed 6 bases and J shed 3 bases, with 14 bases lying between them. Germline V gives CDR1 MGHRA, CDR2 YSYEKL. The CDR3 extends over 14 amino acids. In DNA, the CDR3 is TGCGCCAGCAGAAACAGGTTTCGGGACACTGAAGCTTTCTTT. Protein sequence: CASRNRFRDTEAFF.

The chain employs TRBV27 and TRBJ2-5, with 13 bases identical to TRBD2. The CDR3 runs 16 residues. Germline CDR1 MNHEY, CDR2 SMNVEV (reference sequence). V lost 5 bases to trimming and J lost 5 bases; unmatched junction nucleotides: 8. CDR3 nucleotides: TGTGCCAGCAGTCTGTCCGGGACTAGCGGGGCCGAGACCCAGTACTTC. As protein: CASSLSGTSGAETQYF.

The CDR3 sequence is CAWSWGTQSPLHF. Here the CDR3 DNA reads TGTGCCTGGAGTTGGGGGACACAGTCACCCCTCCACTTT. The chain employs TRBV30 and TRBJ1-6, with D maybe TRBD1 (6 bases). Trimming took 2 bases from V and 10 from J, leaving 12 bases between them. Germline V lookup: CDR1 GTSNPN, CDR2 SVGIG (reference sequence). The CDR3 spans 13 residues.